The 11 T cell receptor beta chains presented below share a single source sample, sequenced in a study of CD8 T cells in Susac syndrome. An input of 0.5 to 1 ug of RNA was subjected to reverse transcription using random hexamers. TCRdb passed the immunoSEQ multiplex PCR reads through MiXCR, listing each CDR3 protein once. The sample includes roughly 180,000 distinct CDR3 sequences, just under 95% of them seen just once. The material sequenced was CD4+ T cells from PBMCs. These receptor sequences come from a human donor with Susac syndrome.

CDR3 residues: CASSFYGRLYEQYF. The CDR3 DNA reads as TGTGCCAGCAGTTTTTACGGGAGGCTGTACGAGCAGTACTTC. V and J are TRBV27 and TRBJ2-7, with TRBD2 matching over 7 bases. The V gene's germline CDR1 is MNHEY and CDR2 SMNVEV (reference sequence). Trimming removed 3 bases from V and 4 bases from J; junction bases left unmatched: 6. The CDR3 totals 14 residues.

The chain uses TRBV7-2 and TRBJ2-6, with no clear D. V lost 3 bases, J lost 0 bases, and 9 bases lay in between. Germline V gene lookup returns CDR1 SGHTA and CDR2 FQGNSA. The CDR3 totals 16 residues. This CDR3 is CASSFSPSSGANVLTF. Written as DNA, the CDR3 is TGTGCCAGCAGCTTCTCCCCCAGCTCTGGGGCCAACGTCCTGACTTTC.

V and J are TRBV5-8 and TRBJ1-5; 9 bases match TRBD1. The CDR3 is made up of 13 amino acids. Germline assignment: CDR1 SGHTS and CDR2 YDEGEE. The junction had 5 bases not matched to a gene; V was cut back by 9 bases and J by 4 bases. The CDR3 spells CATSGTGNQPQHF. In DNA form, the CDR3 reads TGTGCCACTTCCGGGACAGGGAATCAGCCCCAGCATTTT.

V and J are TRBV20-1 and TRBJ1-2; D gene unclear. Trimming left V 3 bases short and J 5 bases short, with 7 bases between. This CDR3 comprises 11 residues. CDR1 and CDR2 (germline): DFQATT, SNEGSKA (reference sequence). CDR3 DNA: TGCAGTGCTAGGAAGGGATATGGCTACACCTTC. Amino acid sequence: CSARKGYGYTF.

This CDR3 reads CASSLRAEQFF. The CDR3 nucleotides read TGTGCCAGCTCACTCCGGGCCGAGCAGTTCTTC. The chain carries TRBV18 and TRBJ2-1; the D is unclear. Trimming pared 4 bases from V and 10 bases from J, leaving 8 bases between. Looked up from germline, CDR1 is KGHSH and CDR2 is LQKENI. This CDR3 comprises 11 residues.

The genes are TRBV20-1 and TRBJ2-7; 10 bases map to TRBD2. The CDR3 runs to 14 residues. V trimming: 5 bases; J trimming: 5 bases; junction bases outside the gene matches: 9. CDR1 and CDR2 from the germline V gene are DFQATT and SNEGSKA (reference sequence). CDR3 bases: TGCAGTGCTCTGCTAGCGGGGGCGACAAACGAGCAGTACTTC. This sequence encodes CSALLAGATNEQYF.

The genes are TRBV12-3 or TRBV12-4 and TRBJ2-2, with D possibly being TRBD2 (6 bases). V was trimmed by 3 bases and J by 0 bases, leaving 8 bases between them. The CDR3 sequence is 15 residues long. The CDR3 loop is CASSFGTSNTGELFF. CDR3 bases: TGTGCCAGCAGTTTCGGGACTTCGAACACCGGGGAGCTGTTTTTT.

The rearrangement uses TRBV5-6 and TRBJ2-7; D is uncertain. The CDR3 consists of 11 residues. V was cut by 4 bases and J by 4 bases, with 6 bases left in between. Germline CDR1 and CDR2: SGHDT and YYEEEE. DNA for the CDR3: TGTGCCAGCAGCCGCGAGTACGAGCAGTACTTC. Amino acid sequence: CASSREYEQYF.

CDR3 residues: CASSLGPTQYF. The CDR3 DNA reads TGTGCCAGCAGTTTAGGCCCTACCCAGTACTTC. This chain connects TRBV28 to TRBJ2-5; D remains ambiguous. Trimming took off 2 bases at V and 8 bases at J, with 6 bases between the two ends. Germline CDR1 reads MDHEN; CDR2 reads SYDVKM. This CDR3 is 11 amino acids long.

The chain has TRBV3-1 and TRBJ1-4, with TRBD1 as a possible D gene (5 bases). Germline CDR1 is LGHDT and CDR2 is YNNKEL (reference sequence). Trimming took 3 bases from V and 5 from J, leaving 13 bases between them. The CDR3 runs 15 residues. CDR3 protein: CASSHLGGANEKLFF. CDR3 nucleotide sequence: TGTGCCAGCAGCCACTTAGGAGGGGCGAATGAAAAACTGTTTTTT. Looking up the rest from reference TRBV3-1 and TRBJ1-4 gives the full variable domain: DTAVSQTPKYLVTQMGNDKSIKCEQNLGHDTMYWYKQDSKKFLKIMFSYNNKELIINETVPNRFSPKSPDKAHLNLHINSLELGDSAVYFCASSHLGGANEKLFFGSGTQLSVL.

The chain employs TRBV5-1 and TRBJ1-1, with D unclear. The CDR3 contains 14 residues. The germline V and J ends were trimmed by 0 bases and 0 bases, with 6 bases remaining between them. CDR1 is SGHRS and CDR2 is YFSETQ in the germline V gene. The CDR3 DNA is TGCGCCAGCAGCTTGGAAGACGTGAACACTGAAGCTTTCTTT. Translation gives CASSLEDVNTEAFF.